Each of the 2 T cell receptor beta chains below was sequenced from the same sample in a study of circulating tumor DNA in untreated peripheral T-cell lymphoma. Produced via immunoSEQ multiplex PCR; TCRdb's table is partial and in-frame only. The sample gives some 2,200 clones, 71% of which show up once; roughly 50% is in the top ten. Sequencing was done on a sample of tumor tissue. The receptors were gathered from a human donor with peripheral T-cell lymphoma.

The chain is built from TRBV11-3 and TRBJ2-1, with 15 positions matching TRBD2. CDR1 and CDR2 (germline): SGHNT, YENEEA. V lost 5 bases to trimming and J lost 7 bases; unmatched junction nucleotides: 6. CDR3 length: 16 amino acids. The CDR3 DNA reads TGTGCCAGCAGCGACCGGACTAGCGGGAGGGGGAATGAGCAGTTCTTC. Amino acids: CASSDRTSGRGNEQFF.

This chain uses TRBV6-8 with TRBJ2-1, with 9 bases fitting TRBD2. Germline V CDR1 and CDR2: MNHGY, SAAAGT. V shed 5 bases and J 0 bases; nucleotides not matched to a gene: 2. This CDR3 contains 15 residues. The DNA of the CDR3 is TGTGCCAGCAGTCTAGCGGGGTCCTCCTACAATGAGCAGTTCTTC. This sequence encodes CASSLAGSSYNEQFF.